The 29 T cell receptor beta chains below come from one sample, sequenced in a study of blood T cell repertoires in COVID-19. This table comes from immunoSEQ multiplex PCR, and its TCRdb copy is limited to in-frame clones, with some not included. Among a few hundred thousand clones, 84% were seen once, and the ten largest hold less than 10%. The sample taken for sequencing was peripheral blood. All receptors come from a human donor in a cohort sampled during active COVID-19.

The chain recombines TRBV6-5 with TRBJ2-5, with TRBD2 matching 9 bases. The length of the CDR3 is 13 residues. Germline V lookup: CDR1 MNHEY, CDR2 SVGAGI. Trimming removed 6 bases from V and 4 bases from J; junction bases left unmatched: 3. The CDR3 here is CASRGTSLETQYF. The CDR3 bases are TGTGCCAGCAGGGGGACTAGCCTAGAGACCCAGTACTTC.

Only a few counts were recorded for this clone. The chain employs TRBV2 and TRBJ2-3; a weak D match, TRBD2 (6 bases). Trimming removed 7 bases at V and 6 bases at J, with 20 bases between. The CDR3 loop spans 15 amino acids. Germline CDR1 reads SNHLY; CDR2 reads FYNNEI. CDR3 DNA sequence: TGTGCCAGCACCCCCCTATGGGTAGGAGGGGATACGCAGTATTTT. It codes for CASTPLWVGGDTQYF.

The chain combines TRBV18 with TRBJ2-3; TRBD2 agrees at 9 bases. J was trimmed by 3 bases and V by 4 bases; bases with no gene match: 5. Germline CDR1 reads KGHSH; CDR2 reads LQKENI. This CDR3 region has 15 residues. As DNA, the CDR3 is TGTGCCAGCTCACGATCGGGACTAGCAACAGATACGCAGTATTTT. Amino acid sequence: CASSRSGLATDTQYF.

The chain uses TRBV10-1 and TRBJ2-2; perhaps TRBD2 as D (5 bases). V gave up 3 bases and J gave up 4 bases, with 12 bases separating them. The CDR3 length is 15 residues. CDR1 and CDR2 from the germline V gene are WNHNN and SYGVQD (reference sequence). Here the CDR3 reads CASSEFRDPTGELFF. The CDR3 nucleotides are TGCGCCAGCAGTGAATTTCGGGATCCCACCGGGGAGCTGTTTTTT.

The V call is TRBV9, the J call TRBJ2-7; D might be TRBD2 (6 bases). This CDR3 spans 11 amino acids. The V end was cut by 5 bases, the J end by 6 bases, with 9 bases between. Germline CDR1 and CDR2: SGDLS and YYNGEE. The CDR3 nucleotides are TGTGCCAGCAGTAAGGGAGGCGAGCAGTACTTC. It translates to CASSKGGEQYF.

The CDR3 protein is CASSRAGESYEQYF. CDR3 DNA: TGTGCCAGCAGTAGGGCAGGGGAGTCCTACGAGCAGTACTTC. V gene TRBV28 combines with J gene TRBJ2-7, with D possibly matching TRBD1 (6 bases). V was trimmed by 5 bases and J by 1 base, leaving 12 bases between them. Germline loops: CDR1 MDHEN, CDR2 SYDVKM. The CDR3 has 14 residues.

The chain recombines TRBV10-3 with TRBJ1-5; 8 bases agree with TRBD1. The junction had 2 bases not matched to a gene; V was cut back by 6 bases and J by 4 bases. This CDR3 spans 13 amino acids. Germline CDR1 ENHRY, CDR2 SYGVKD. Here the CDR3 reads CAIRGQVNQPQHF. As DNA, the CDR3 is TGTGCCATCAGGGGACAGGTTAATCAGCCCCAGCATTTT.

The chain employs TRBV5-1 and TRBJ2-7; TRBD1 matches at 7 bases. The CDR3 is 14 amino acids. Germline V gene lookup returns CDR1 SGHRS and CDR2 YFSETQ. After removal of 0 bases from V and 5 bases from J, the junction contained 5 bases not matched to a gene. The CDR3 protein is CASSLGQGTHEQYF. DNA for the CDR3: TGCGCCAGCAGCTTGGGACAGGGTACCCACGAGCAGTACTTC.

The chain combines TRBV16 with TRBJ1-5; D possibly corresponds to TRBD1 (6 bases). V gave up 2 bases and J gave up 5 bases, with 10 bases separating them. Germline V CDR1 and CDR2: KGHSY, FQNENV. The CDR3 runs 14 residues. As DNA, the CDR3 is TGTGCCAGCAGCCAAAGGTCAGGGGATCAGCCCCAGCATTTT. Its protein is CASSQRSGDQPQHF.

The gene calls are TRBV3-1 (or the pseudogene TRBV3-2) and TRBJ2-3; 8 nucleotides match TRBD2. The V gene's germline CDR1 is LGHDT and CDR2 YNNKEL (reference sequence). V lost 4 bases, J lost 4 bases, and 7 bases stayed unmatched. The CDR3 sequence is 15 residues long. The CDR3 loop is CASSRRAGAADTQYF. Here the CDR3 DNA reads TGTGCCAGCAGCCGAAGAGCGGGAGCCGCAGATACGCAGTATTTT.

The rearrangement joins TRBV3-1 (or the pseudogene TRBV3-2) to TRBJ2-1; tentative D call: TRBD2 (5 bases). CDR3 size: 14 residues. CDR1 LGHDT and CDR2 YNNKEL come from the germline V gene (reference sequence). Trimming removed 3 bases from V and 3 bases from J, with 9 bases in between. CDR3 amino acids: CASSHLAYYNEQFF. Written as DNA, the CDR3 is TGTGCCAGCAGCCATTTAGCGTACTACAATGAGCAGTTCTTC.

A single count supports this clone. V usage is TRBV2 and J usage is TRBJ1-5; no clear D. The CDR3 spans 13 residues. Per the germline V gene, CDR1 is SNHLY and CDR2 is FYNNEI. V dropped 7 bases and J dropped 5 bases, with 12 bases sitting between them. CDR3 nucleotide sequence: TGTGCCAGCAACGGATTCGGGGATCAGCCCCAGCATTTT. It specifies CASNGFGDQPQHF.

For the CDR3, the DNA is TGTGCCAGCGCAACAGGGGGCTTGCGGTACAATGAGCAGTTCTTC. The encoded protein is CASATGGLRYNEQFF. The gene calls are TRBV2 and TRBJ2-1, with 9 bases that match TRBD1. Germline V gene data show CDR1 as SNHLY and CDR2 as FYNNEI. The V gene end was trimmed by 8 bases and the J gene end by 4 bases; junction bases not matched to a gene: 9. The CDR3 extends over 15 amino acids.

This clone was found a few times. The chain employs TRBV6-5 and TRBJ1-2; no firm D call. This CDR3 contains 14 residues. The V gene lost 7 bases and the J gene lost 3 bases, with 15 bases spanning the gap. Germline V gene data show CDR1 as MNHEY and CDR2 as SVGAGI. CDR3 residues: CASIKSGGYYGYTF. The DNA of the CDR3 is TGTGCCAGCATCAAATCCGGAGGATACTATGGCTACACCTTC.

The chain links TRBV5-6 to TRBJ2-3, with D perhaps matching TRBD2 (6 bases). The CDR3 spans 14 residues. Trimming removed 6 bases at V and 1 base at J, with 12 bases between. Looked up from germline, CDR1 is SGHDT and CDR2 is YYEEEE. CDR3 protein: CASNLWGGTDTQYF. The CDR3 DNA is TGTGCCAGCAATCTTTGGGGGGGCACAGATACGCAGTATTTT. The variable domain in full, completed from reference TRBV5-6 and TRBJ2-3, reads DAGVTQSPTHLIKTRGQQVTLRCSPKSGHDTVSWYQQALGQGPQFIFQYYEEEERQRGNFPDRFSGHQFPNYSSELNVNALLLGDSALYLCASNLWGGTDTQYFGPGTRLTVL.

The chain uses TRBV28 and TRBJ2-2; 8 bases match TRBD1. Trimming cost V 3 bases and J 1 base; bases outside gene matches: 4. The CDR3 has 16 amino acids. Germline V gene lookup returns CDR1 MDHEN and CDR2 SYDVKM. CDR3 DNA: TGTGCCAGCAGTTTTGGACAGGGTCTGAACACCGGGGAGCTGTTTTTT. Protein product: CASSFGQGLNTGELFF.

The chain recombines TRBV5-5 with TRBJ2-1; 12 bases align to TRBD2. The J segment lost 7 bases and the V segment lost 3 bases, leaving 5 bases of the junction unmatched. Looked up from germline, CDR1 is SGHKS and CDR2 is YYEKEE (reference sequence). This CDR3 is built from 15 residues. The CDR3 DNA reads as TGTGCCAGCAGCTCTCTAGCGGGGGGGCCAAATGAGCAGTTCTTC. Translating gives CASSSLAGGPNEQFF.

V is TRBV27 and J is TRBJ2-7; perhaps TRBD2 as D (6 bases). Trimming shortened V by 7 bases and J by 6 bases, and 28 bases separated the two germline ends. There are 17 residues in the CDR3. Germline CDR1 reads MNHEY; CDR2 reads SMNVEV (reference sequence). CDR3 DNA sequence: TGTGCCAGCACCCCTAGGATGGCGGGGAACAGACAAGTCGAGCAGTACTTC. It is translated as CASTPRMAGNRQVEQYF.

This clone was picked up one time. This chain uses TRBV14 with TRBJ2-7; D is undetermined. This CDR3 is 11 amino acids long. The germline gives CDR1 SGHDN, CDR2 FVKESK. V was pared by 2 bases and J by 3 bases, with 2 bases between. CDR3 bases: TGTGCCAGCAGCCAATACTACGAGCAGTACTTC. This codes for CASSQYYEQYF.

The chain links TRBV5-1 to TRBJ1-6; 10 nucleotides match TRBD1. This CDR3 is 15 amino acids long. With V trimmed by 3 bases and J by 8 bases, 5 bases remained unmatched. Germline lookup yields CDR1 SGHRS and CDR2 YFSETQ. The CDR3 loop reads CASSSKGQGYSPLHF. The CDR3 DNA is TGCGCCAGCAGCTCCAAGGGACAGGGGTATTCACCCCTCCACTTT.

The rearrangement uses TRBV10-3 and TRBJ2-3; 9 bases fit TRBD1. Losses at the gene ends were 6 bases for V and 3 bases for J; bases not matched to a gene: 7. This CDR3 is built from 15 residues. Germline V gene lookup returns CDR1 ENHRY and CDR2 SYGVKD. CDR3 in DNA: TGTGCCATCAGCCCCGGGACAGGGCAAACAGATACGCAGTATTTT. Its protein is CAISPGTGQTDTQYF.

In DNA, the CDR3 is TGCGCCAGCAGCCAAGGGGACAGGGGTATGGGGACTGAAGCTTTCTTT. As protein: CASSQGDRGMGTEAFF. The V gene is TRBV4-1, the J gene TRBJ1-1; 10 bases fit TRBD1. The ends lost 1 base at V and 5 bases at J; junction bases unmatched: 7. Germline loops: CDR1 MGHRA, CDR2 YSYEKL. This CDR3 region has 16 residues.

The CDR3 loop reads CASSLSDFSSYNEQFF. CDR3 in DNA: TGTGCCAGCAGTTTGAGCGACTTCAGCTCCTACAATGAGCAGTTCTTC. This sequence joins TRBV27 and TRBJ2-1; D remains ambiguous. This CDR3 comprises 16 residues. The germline V gene encodes CDR1 MNHEY and CDR2 SMNVEV (reference sequence). Trimming took off 3 bases at V and 0 bases at J, with 12 bases between the two ends.

This chain joins TRBV4-1 and TRBJ1-2, with D tentatively TRBD1 (6 bases). Germline V gives CDR1 MGHRA, CDR2 YSYEKL. V was shortened by 0 bases and J by 4 bases, with 9 bases between the two germline ends. The CDR3 totals 14 residues. The CDR3 DNA reads TGCGCCAGCAGCCAAGATCAGGACAGCTATGGCTACACCTTC. This sequence encodes CASSQDQDSYGYTF.

The chain combines TRBV6-5 with TRBJ2-2, with 9 bases lining up with TRBD2. The CDR3 runs to 15 residues. Germline V gene sequence: CDR1 MNHEY, CDR2 SVGAGI. With V trimmed by 7 bases and J by 0 bases, 3 bases remained unmatched. CDR3 nucleotides: TGTGCCAGCATGCTAGCGGGAACGAACACCGGGGAGCTGTTTTTT. Its protein is CASMLAGTNTGELFF.

The chain combines TRBV3-1 (or the pseudogene TRBV3-2) with TRBJ2-1; D gene ambiguous. There are 14 residues in the CDR3. CDR1 and CDR2 (germline): LGHDT, YNNKEL (reference sequence). Trimming cost V 0 bases and J 10 bases, with 13 bases left between them. CDR3 sequence reads: CASSQERKPPEQFF. In nucleotides, the CDR3 is TGTGCCAGCAGCCAAGAGAGGAAACCACCGGAGCAGTTCTTC.

This rearrangement joins TRBV18 to TRBJ1-3, with TRBD1 as a possible D gene (5 bases). Germline CDR1 and CDR2: KGHSH and LQKENI. CDR3 length: 15 residues. V shed 2 bases and J shed 1 base, with 9 bases lying between them. As DNA, the CDR3 is TGTGCCAGCTCACCAATAGCAGGGTCTGGAAACACCATATATTTT. Translating gives CASSPIAGSGNTIYF.

This clone was seen only once. V is TRBV2 and J is TRBJ2-3; a weak D match, TRBD2 (5 bases). V gave up 8 bases and J gave up 3 bases, with 18 bases separating them. CDR3 length: 15 residues. The V gene's germline CDR1 is SNHLY and CDR2 FYNNEI. DNA of the CDR3: TGTGCCAGCCGCCCCTGGGCGGGCAATACAGATACGCAGTATTTT. Translating it yields CASRPWAGNTDTQYF.

This clone was observed a few times. V usage is TRBV7-9 and J usage is TRBJ1-2; D may be TRBD1 (5 bases). The CDR3 covers 12 residues. Trimming shortened V by 3 bases and J by 8 bases, and 10 bases separated the two germline ends. The germline V gene encodes CDR1 SEHNR and CDR2 FQNEAQ (reference sequence). The DNA for the CDR3 is TGTGCCAGCAGCTTTCGGGGGTTAGGCTACACCTTC. Amino acids: CASSFRGLGYTF.